Below, 21 T cell receptor beta chains from the same sample are listed, as sequenced in a study of long-term antiretroviral therapy in people with HIV. Running of the v3.0 immunoSEQ assay took place at survey level. Assay: immunoSEQ multiplex PCR; the TCRdb copy retains only in-frame clones and omits some. The table has 15,000 to 20,000 clones, around four fifths seen once. Sample: unsorted PBMCs, taken at the start of antiretroviral therapy, before treatment. Receptors originate from a woman aged 40 to 49 with HIV.

V is TRBV6-5 and J is TRBJ2-7, with 8 bases aligning to TRBD1. This CDR3 spans 15 amino acids. The V gene's germline CDR1 is MNHEY and CDR2 SVGAGI. The V gene end was trimmed by 7 bases and the J gene end by 5 bases; junction bases not matched to a gene: 13. Here the CDR3 DNA reads TGTGCCAGCACAAAGGTGAGGCAGGGGGCCAACGAGCAGTACTTC. Protein: CASTKVRQGANEQYF.

The chain couples TRBV6-6 to TRBJ2-3; 10 nucleotides line up with TRBD2. CDR1 and CDR2 (germline): MNHNY, SVGAGI (reference sequence). The length of the CDR3 is 15 residues. J was trimmed by 5 bases and V by 6 bases; bases with no gene match: 8. The CDR3 region has the DNA TGTGCCAGCAGAAGAGTAGCGGGGGGTATAGATACGCAGTATTTT. Translation: CASRRVAGGIDTQYF.

J is TRBJ2-1 and V is TRBV7-3; D unresolved. Trimming stripped 3 bases from V and 8 bases from J, with 11 bases between. CDR3 length: 13 amino acids. CDR1 is SGHTA, CDR2 FQGTGA, per germline. The CDR3 DNA is TGTGCCAGCAGCTTGGGATCTGAGTATGAGCAGTTCTTC. Residues: CASSLGSEYEQFF.

This chain connects TRBV5-1 to TRBJ2-1; the D gene is possibly TRBD2 (6 bases). Germline V gene lookup returns CDR1 SGHRS and CDR2 YFSETQ. CDR3 length equals 16 residues. Trimming removed 0 bases at V and 3 bases at J, with 13 bases between. The DNA for the CDR3 is TGCGCCAGCAGCTTGGGAGGACTACCGCTCTACAATGAGCAGTTCTTC. Translated: CASSLGGLPLYNEQFF.

The V call is TRBV27, the J call TRBJ1-5, with D unresolved. Between the trimmed V and J ends, which lost 6 bases and 0 bases, there was a span of 15 bases. Germline values: CDR1 MNHEY, CDR2 SMNVEV (reference sequence). CDR3 length: 16 residues. This CDR3 reads CASSPRRGYSNQPQHF. The CDR3, as DNA: TGTGCCAGCAGCCCGAGACGGGGTTATAGCAATCAGCCCCAGCATTTT.

This chain joins TRBV4-2 and TRBJ2-1; D is unclear. CDR1 is LGHNA, CDR2 YNFKEQ, per germline. Deletions cut 0 bases from V and 3 bases from J, with 12 bases between. This CDR3 is built from 16 residues. The chain's CDR3 is CASSQDSLYNYNEQFF. Written as DNA, the CDR3 is TGTGCCAGCAGCCAAGACAGTCTCTATAACTACAATGAGCAGTTCTTC.

The CDR3 DNA sequence: TGTGCCAGCAGCTTAGGCTACAGGGAGCAGTTCTTC. Its protein product is CASSLGYREQFF. V gene TRBV7-9 combines with J gene TRBJ2-1; D may be TRBD1 (5 bases). V was pared by 1 base and J by 10 bases, with 8 bases between. Looked up from germline, CDR1 is SEHNR and CDR2 is FQNEAQ (reference sequence). The CDR3 is made up of 12 amino acids.

CDR3 nucleotide sequence: TGTGCCGGCTCTAGCGGGGGGGCGGACACCGGGGAGCTGTTTTTT. It encodes CAGSSGGADTGELFF. The gene calls are TRBV10-3 and TRBJ2-2; 12 bases match TRBD2. The V gene end was trimmed by 11 bases and the J gene end by 3 bases; junction bases not matched to a gene: 7. CDR1 and CDR2 (germline): ENHRY, SYGVKD. The CDR3 totals 15 residues.

The CDR3 protein is CASSLTGVLSEKLFF. CDR3 nucleotides: TGCGCCAGCAGCTTGACTGGGGTGCTGAGTGAAAAACTGTTTTTT. The gene calls are TRBV5-1 and TRBJ1-4; D unresolved. The CDR3 is 15 residues long. CDR1 and CDR2 (germline): SGHRS, YFSETQ. The V and J ends lost 1 base and 7 bases respectively, with 14 bases between them.

The chain joins TRBV4-1 to TRBJ2-7, with unresolved D. The CDR3 has 16 residues. Trimming took off 2 bases at V and 2 bases at J, with 16 bases between the two ends. CDR1 and CDR2 from the germline V gene are MGHRA and YSYEKL. The DNA of the CDR3 is TGCGCCAGCAGCCAAACCTCCCCTGACGGAGCCTACGAGCAGTACTTC. This gives the protein CASSQTSPDGAYEQYF.

The V gene is TRBV28, the J gene TRBJ1-6; TRBD1 agrees at 9 bases. Germline V gene sequence: CDR1 MDHEN, CDR2 SYDVKM. The length of the CDR3 is 16 residues. V shed 5 bases and J 6 bases; nucleotides not matched to a gene: 8. The CDR3 region is CASSPSGTGLNSPLHF. In DNA form, the CDR3 reads TGTGCCAGCAGTCCCTCCGGGACAGGGCTTAATTCACCCCTCCACTTT.

The chain has TRBV2 and TRBJ2-1; the D gene is possibly TRBD2 (5 bases). With 1 base removed from V and 6 bases from J, the gap between germline ends came to 10 bases. The V gene's germline CDR1 is SNHLY and CDR2 FYNNEI. The CDR3 spans 14 residues. This CDR3 reads CASSEGLSSNEQFF. CDR3 coding DNA: TGTGCCAGCAGTGAAGGACTATCGTCCAATGAGCAGTTCTTC.

The V gene is TRBV6-5, the J gene TRBJ2-7; maybe TRBD1 (6 bases). CDR3 length equals 13 residues. Germline V gene lookup returns CDR1 MNHEY and CDR2 SVGAGI. V was trimmed by 2 bases and J by 3 bases, leaving 8 bases between them. The CDR3 DNA follows: TGTGCCAGCAGTTACGGGGGCAGCTACGAGCAGTACTTC. It specifies CASSYGGSYEQYF.

The gene calls are TRBV5-6 and TRBJ1-4, with a tentative D call TRBD1 (5 bases). Germline CDR1 reads SGHDT; CDR2 reads YYEEEE. This CDR3 is 15 amino acids long. V was pared by 1 base and J by 5 bases, with 12 bases between. CDR3 region: CASSLQGQRNEKLFF. The CDR3 nucleotides are TGTGCCAGCAGCTTGCAGGGTCAGCGGAATGAAAAACTGTTTTTT.

The chain uses TRBV7-8 and TRBJ1-5; 10 positions match TRBD1. Per germline, CDR1 SGHVS and CDR2 FQNEAQ. The trim removed 2 bases at V and 2 bases at J, leaving 9 bases unmatched. The CDR3 extends over 18 amino acids. The CDR3 DNA reads as TGTGCCAGCAGCTTATTTCTTCGACAGGGGGCGGGCAATCAGCCCCAGCATTTT. This codes for CASSLFLRQGAGNQPQHF. Variable domain in full (rest from reference TRBV7-8 and TRBJ1-5): GAGVSQSPRYKVAKRGQDVALRCDPISGHVSLFWYQQALGQGPEFLTYFQNEAQLDKSGLPSDRFFAERPEGSVSTLKIQRTQQEDSAVYLCASSLFLRQGAGNQPQHFGDGTRLSIL.

This chain joins TRBV5-1 and TRBJ2-2, with D unclear. CDR3 length: 13 amino acids. V dropped 0 bases and J dropped 6 bases, with 6 bases sitting between them. From germline, CDR1 is SGHRS and CDR2 YFSETQ. DNA of the CDR3: TGCGCCAGCAGCTTGGCCTTGTCCGGGGAGCTGTTTTTT. Protein: CASSLALSGELFF.

V usage is TRBV5-5 and J usage is TRBJ2-1, with 10 bases that match TRBD2. V trimming: 0 bases; J trimming: 4 bases; junction bases outside the gene matches: 10. The germline V gene has CDR1 SGHKS and CDR2 YYEKEE (reference sequence). The CDR3 totals 18 residues. For the CDR3, the DNA is TGTGCCAGCAGCTTGGAGGTGGTAGCGGGGGGCCGTTACAATGAGCAGTTCTTC. Translation gives CASSLEVVAGGRYNEQFF.

V gene TRBV5-1 combines with J gene TRBJ1-6, with TRBD1 as a possible D gene (6 bases). The germline V gene encodes CDR1 SGHRS and CDR2 YFSETQ. Trimming removed 0 bases from V and 8 bases from J, with 12 bases in between. The length of the CDR3 is 15 residues. The CDR3 loop reads CASSLAQGGDSPLHF. CDR3 nucleotides: TGCGCCAGCAGCTTGGCACAGGGAGGGGATTCACCCCTCCACTTT.

CDR3 sequence: CASSVGGSGNSPLHF. CDR3 nucleotides: TGTGCCAGCAGCGTAGGGGGGTCCGGTAATTCACCCCTCCACTTT. This chain uses TRBV9 with TRBJ1-6; D is possibly TRBD1 (5 bases). Per germline, CDR1 SGDLS and CDR2 YYNGEE. Trimming cost V 0 bases and J 6 bases, with 10 bases left between them. The CDR3 contains 15 residues.

This clone was found a few times. J is TRBJ2-1 and V is TRBV30; tentative D call: TRBD2 (7 bases). The germline gives CDR1 GTSNPN, CDR2 SVGIG (reference sequence). The CDR3 loop spans 15 amino acids. V lost 3 bases to trimming and J lost 4 bases, with 16 bases between them. CDR3 bases: TGTGCCTGGAGGATGGAGGGGGGGAGATACAATGAGCAGTTCTTC. It is translated as CAWRMEGGRYNEQFF.

The chain joins TRBV6-5 to TRBJ1-1; D is undetermined. V lost 6 bases and J 4 bases, leaving 12 bases between the germline ends. CDR3 length equals 13 residues. Germline-derived CDR1 and CDR2 are MNHEY and SVGAGI. CDR3 DNA: TGTGCCAGCAGCCTCGGACGGTTCACTGAAGCTTTCTTT. It yields the protein CASSLGRFTEAFF.